This entry lists 6 T cell receptor beta chains sequenced from one sample in a study of blood T cell repertoires in COVID-19. The table came from immunoSEQ multiplex PCR; TCRdb's copy has only in-frame clones and leaves some out. The profile shows 330,000 or so clones, more than 90% of them singletons. The material sequenced was PBMCs or T cells enriched from blood (not recorded which). Every receptor here comes from a woman aged 30 to 39 who had recovered from COVID-19.

The chain recombines TRBV28 with TRBJ2-7; 7 bases fit TRBD1. Per germline, CDR1 MDHEN and CDR2 SYDVKM. V shed 2 bases and J 4 bases; nucleotides not matched to a gene: 5. The CDR3 is 14 amino acids. The CDR3: CASSLAQGIYEQYF. CDR3 sequence (DNA): TGTGCCAGCAGTTTAGCACAGGGGATATACGAGCAGTACTTC.

The rearrangement links TRBV28 to TRBJ1-5; no clear D. Trimming took off 5 bases at V and 4 bases at J, with 6 bases between the two ends. The CDR3 consists of 12 residues. Germline V gene lookup returns CDR1 MDHEN and CDR2 SYDVKM. CDR3 loop: CASSADNQPQHF. The CDR3 DNA is TGTGCCAGCAGTGCGGATAATCAGCCCCAGCATTTT.

This chain links TRBV10-3 with TRBJ2-1; 12 nucleotides agree with TRBD2. The CDR3 extends over 16 amino acids. V lost 7 bases to trimming and J lost 10 bases; unmatched junction nucleotides: 14. Germline CDR1 reads ENHRY; CDR2 reads SYGVKD. CDR3 nucleotide sequence: TGTGCCATCACCGTGGGGACTAGCGGGTACCCGCCGGAGCAGTTCTTC. Translation: CAITVGTSGYPPEQFF.

The chain carries TRBV5-1 and TRBJ2-2; D may be TRBD2 (6 bases). V was pared by 5 bases and J by 4 bases, with 15 bases between. Germline loops: CDR1 SGHRS, CDR2 YFSETQ. The CDR3 runs 15 residues. In DNA, the CDR3 is TGCGCCAGCAGGCAGGAGGGCCACGGCACCGGGGAGCTGTTTTTT. Its translation: CASRQEGHGTGELFF. Complete variable domain (other parts from reference TRBV5-1 and TRBJ2-2): KAGVTQTPRYLIKTRGQQVTLSCSPISGHRSVSWYQQTPGQGLQFLFEYFSETQRNKGNFPGRFSGRQFSNSRSEMNVSTLELGDSALYLCASRQEGHGTGELFFGEGSRLTVL.

The rearrangement joins TRBV5-3 to TRBJ1-5; D gene uncertain. TRBV5-3 is an open reading frame, and its role is uncertain. The CDR3 sequence is 13 residues long. With 4 bases removed from V and 0 bases from J, the gap between germline ends came to 5 bases. CDR3 sequence reads: CARSPSSNQPQHF. The CDR3 DNA reads as TGTGCCAGAAGCCCCTCTAGCAATCAGCCCCAGCATTTT.

The chain uses TRBV11-3 and TRBJ2-7; D ambiguous. Deletions cut 0 bases from V and 4 bases from J, with 13 bases between. CDR3 length equals 15 residues. CDR1 and CDR2 (germline): SGHNT, YENEEA. Here the CDR3 DNA reads TGTGCCAGCAGCTTAGATGGGCAGGCAAGATACGAGCAGTACTTC. Its protein is CASSLDGQARYEQYF.